This TCR beta chain was captured in a study of a mutant IDH1 vaccine in newly diagnosed glioma. Overall study context: The treated population exhibited a male proportion of about 60%, a female proportion of approximately 38%, and a mean age of about 40 years. Study-wide findings and caveats: The vaccine induced immune responses, and these occurred in about 93% of patients.

Time point reported: baseline, week 1 (first vaccination visit). Sample treatment: pre-vaccination baseline after standard-of-care therapy. Each astrocytoma in the donors was new, WHO grade 3 or 4, IDH1-mutant and ATRX-lost. TCRdb keeps only in-frame clones here, not all; method: immunoSEQ multiplex PCR. The sample holds tens of thousands of clones; about nine tenths are singletons and the top ten take approximately 8.4%. The germline CDR1 and CDR2 sequences are SGHAT and FQNNGV. The V gene lost 5 bases and the J gene lost 8 bases, with 18 bases spanning the gap. CDR3 length: 14 residues. This clone is a singleton in its sample. Its target is unknown.

V usage is TRBV11-2 and J usage is TRBJ1-2, with D perhaps TRBD1 (6 bases). The sequences come from PBMCs, collected from a glioma patient treated with radiotherapy, temozolomide or both. The receptor comes from a young man with glioma. The CDR3 DNA reads TGTGCCAGCAGCCGGGGGCGGGTAGGGGAAGGCTACACCTTC. As protein: CASSRGRVGEGYTF.